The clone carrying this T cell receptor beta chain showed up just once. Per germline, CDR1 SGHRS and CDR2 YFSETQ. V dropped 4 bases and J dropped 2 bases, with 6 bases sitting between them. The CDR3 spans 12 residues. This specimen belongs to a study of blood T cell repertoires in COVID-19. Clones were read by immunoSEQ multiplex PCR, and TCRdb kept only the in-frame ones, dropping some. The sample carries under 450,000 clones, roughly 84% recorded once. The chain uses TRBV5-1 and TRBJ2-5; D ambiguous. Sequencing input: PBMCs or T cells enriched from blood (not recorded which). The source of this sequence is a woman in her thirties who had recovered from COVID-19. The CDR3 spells CASSASQETQYF. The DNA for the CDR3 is TGCGCCAGCAGCGCTAGTCAAGAGACCCAGTACTTC.